This T cell receptor beta chain comes out of a study of T cells in Graves' hyperthyroidism and ophthalmopathy (dated by TCRdb to between 2018 and 2020). Describing the broader study: Peripheral blood was collected at initial diagnosis, before any treatment. To identify TCR V-J signatures that set the groups apart, the researchers used a discovery cohort of about a hundred patients, made up of 40 to 45 with Graves' ophthalmopathy and some 58 with stable Graves' hyperthyroidism. Prospective prediction of ophthalmopathy was tested in an independent validation cohort of some 20 hyperthyroidism patients and 17 patients who later progressed to ophthalmopathy. In addition, the study compared T-cell repertoires in thyroid tissue and in blood from a handful of Graves' hyperthyroidism patients. For training and testing, the 110 or so patients in the discovery cohort were randomly divided in a 7:3 ratio. After sampling, hyperthyroidism patients received methimazole starting at 30 mg daily, and ophthalmopathy patients received high-dose intravenous methylprednisolone. The paper reports TCR Vbeta CDR3 sequencing of over 120 peripheral blood samples: over 40 ophthalmopathy, 75 to 80 hyperthyroidism and around 17 progressor patients. Study-wide findings and limitations: In cross-validation, a model built on a 13 V-J signature told ophthalmopathy apart from stable hyperthyroidism with approximately 90% sensitivity and about 81% specificity, and in testing the same model reached 80%/75%. Blood samples also contained most of the expanded thyroid clonotypes (frequency above 0.001), which suggests that blood repertoires may reflect thyroid immune responses. No statistical method was used to set the sample size in advance, and investigators knew the group allocation. During validation, the model predicted progression to ophthalmopathy a median of around 6 months ahead of onset, with around 65% sensitivity and 72.22% specificity.

TCR beta CDR3 regions were amplified from RNA transcripts. The TCR CDR3 was subjected to a first round of RT-PCR using the HTBI primer set and the Qiagen OneStep RT-PCR kit. Libraries were constructed in a second round of multiplex PCR, after which size selection and purification were performed. Sequencing of the libraries was done on an Illumina HiSeq2000 using paired-end 100 bp reads. For the original study's pipeline: SOAPnuke was used to process the raw data, removing reads that contained adapters or uncalled bases, had a mean Phred below 15, or lacked an exact match to the constant primer or identifier. COPE v1.2.5 was used to merge the high-quality paired reads, and each unique nucleotide sequence was defined as a clonotype. Clonotypes were aligned to IMGT TRBV, TRBD and TRBJ reference segments using MiTCR v1.1. The analysis was restricted to V-J combinations with a frequency above 0.0001, which together covered roughly 99% of the repertoires. A TCS score was defined as the ratio between F50 (clonal expansion) and ExV (chaos), using BLOSUM62-based TCRdist between CDR3 peptides within each V-J. Welch's t-statistics and random forest reduced around 550 V-J features to 13, which were used in a naive Bayes classifier (R e1071). TCRdb took the public reads, trimmed them with fastp at Q25, ran MiXCR for clone calling and kept in-frame beta chains. Rows are combined by CDR3 protein, so each entry shows the most common genes and DNA. It is TCRdb's table, rather than the study itself, that gives the V and J calls and clone size. This sample is represented by a few hundred thousand distinct CDR3 sequences; about 16% of them were singletons. The ten largest make up around a third of the sample.

This clonotype came up many times. Its antigen specificity is not known. No base quality values were provided; no much bigger clone lies one nucleotide off. From cysteine to phenylalanine, the CDR3 is 13 amino acids long. The read is trimmed to its CDR3 DNA, 39 bases read in frame from base 1. V sheds 3 bases and J sheds 2 bases, leaving 4 bases between their ends. From a lookup of the germline V gene, CDR1 and CDR2 are MNHNS and SASEGT. Stable Graves' hyperthyroidism was defined as the absence of progression to ophthalmopathy over 18 months of follow-up. Hyperthyroidism patients were newly diagnosed, with disease duration under 2 months, and aged 18 to 65 years. Exclusion was applied to patients with uncontrolled infections, other autoimmune diseases, pregnancy or lactation. Diagnoses were based on clinical symptoms, serum thyroxine and TRAb, thyroid ultrasound and orbital computed tomography. PBMCs were isolated from 7.5 to 10 ml of fresh peripheral blood by Ficoll-Paque density gradient centrifugation. Trizol reagent was used to extract total RNA, and RNA quality was then checked on an Agilent 2100 Bioanalyzer.

Material: blood. The receptor chain draws on TRBV6-1 and TRBJ2-2; the D gene identity is not certain. The sequence came from a woman under 40 with Graves' hyperthyroidism. The DNA sequence follows: TGTGCCAGCAGTGATACTAACACCGGGGAGCTGTTTTTT. This sequence encodes CASSDTNTGELFF.